Listed here are 3 T cell receptor beta chains from one sample, sequenced in a study of blood T cells in healthy people across ages. A J-beta primer mix and a sample-barcoded 5' primer were used in a second PCR of about 7 to 12 cycles. TCRdb processed the 5' RACE reads anew with MiXCR; each CDR3 protein has one entry. The table has roughly 900,000 distinct CDR3 sequences, 29% seen once. The material sequenced was blood. These receptors originate from a woman older than 75 in good health.

V is TRBV6-5 and J is TRBJ2-2; TRBD2 agrees at 9 bases. The V gene's germline CDR1 is MNHEY and CDR2 SVGAGI. V was clipped by 2 bases and J by 4 bases; unmatched bases: 5. The CDR3 contains 16 residues. The CDR3: CASSYASGEGTGELFF. The DNA of the CDR3 is TGTGCCAGCAGTTACGCTAGCGGGGAAGGCACCGGGGAGCTGTTTTTT.

The rearrangement uses TRBV28 and TRBJ1-6, with 11 bases identical to TRBD1. V gave up 4 bases and J gave up 9 bases; unmatched junction bases: 11. The length of the CDR3 is 17 residues. Germline V gives CDR1 MDHEN, CDR2 SYDVKM. The CDR3 sequence: CASSYPGQGARTSPLHF. The CDR3 DNA reads as TGTGCCAGCAGTTACCCAGGACAGGGGGCGAGAACTTCACCCCTCCACTTT.

The chain uses TRBV3-1 and TRBJ2-5; D might be TRBD2 (5 bases). The CDR3 covers 15 residues. V was cut by 2 bases and J by 1 base, with 11 bases left in between. The germline gives CDR1 LGHDT, CDR2 YNNKEL (reference sequence). The CDR3 DNA sequence: TGTGCCAGCAGCCAATACCGCAGCGGCCAAGAGACCCAGTACTTC. The encoded protein is CASSQYRSGQETQYF.